This T cell receptor (beta chain) was captured by sequencing in a study of identical twins (dated by TCRdb to 2016 to 2018). About the full investigation: The study deep-sequenced TCR alpha and beta repertoires from monozygotic twins, unrelated adults of various ages and cord blood to test whether fetal clonotypes persist. To rule out contamination, the twin experiments were replicated at different times with different library preparation protocols.

Overall results and qualifications from the work: Zero-insertion analyses could be partly confounded by invariant T cells such as MAIT and iNKT, although diverse VJ usage argued against such confounding for most clonotypes. Conclusions relied on cross-sectional statistical analysis, since the same donors could not be followed over many years. Abundant cord blood beta clonotypes carried fewer insertions; young adult naive repertoires showed a weaker similar trend, while memory repertoires showed none. Excess twin sharing in beta out-of-frame sequences was weaker because fewer shared sequences lowered the signal-to-noise ratio. Compared with coincidental sharing between unrelated individuals, out-of-frame TCR alpha sequences shared between twins had an excess of sequences with low generation probability. Out-of-frame TCR alpha sharing in monozygotic twins was systematically underestimated by recombination models, whereas sharing between unrelated individuals was in agreement with the recombination models.

The CDR3 goes from the cysteine to the phenylalanine over 15 residues. Solely the CDR3 DNA is kept, with 45 bases framed from the first base. Note on this clonotype: There is no known antigen for this receptor. Nothing much larger sits one base from this clone, and base qualities are not available.

Only healthy Caucasian donors were included. The twin cohort consisted of three pairs of female monozygotic twins, all aged about 18 to 30 years. Positive isolation kits from Invitrogen were used to isolate the CD4+ and CD8+ T cell populations. Library prep was done by 5' RACE. Instrument used: Illumina HiSeq 2000. Template switching added a universal primer binding site, and the final cDNA carried a unique molecular identifier that allowed TCR cDNA molecules to be counted accurately. First-strand cDNA for TCR alpha and beta chains was synthesized from specific primers in the conserved constant-segment region. To control for contamination, every cDNA library carried two barcodes: a SMART-Mk sample barcode plus Illumina barcodes. TruSeq adapter sequences, together with Illumina sample barcodes, were added in two successive PCR steps. The Illumina HiSeq platform was used with custom primers to sequence TCR alpha and beta cDNA libraries. The authors' pipeline ran thus. MiGEC was used to process raw reads and extract unique molecular identifiers, and MiXCR was used to find CDR3 positions. Recombination models were inferred per individual with the repgenHMM and IGoR tools using an EM algorithm. Shared clonotype analysis was performed with the tcR package in R, normalizing sharing by the product of cloneset sizes. To study raw recombination free of thymic and clonal selection effects, out-of-frame nonproductive sequences were analyzed. The public reads were run again by TCRdb, first through fastp at Q25 and then through MiXCR, and only productive beta chains were kept. When rows share a CDR3 protein, they turn into one entry using the most common DNA and genes. The V and J calls were determined by TCRdb, not by the authors. The sample has 450,000 or so distinct CDR3 sequences on record, 13% to 15% of them singletons. More than 0.8% of the sample comes from the top ten.

Another study also made use of these data, one on yellow fever vaccine responses in identical twins. The second paper states: The T cell response to vaccination in identical twins was reported by the authors to appear partly convergent and partly personalized. In identical twins, the study followed T cell clones that responded to the vaccine with precision.

Material: CD4+ T cells sorted from blood. The rearranged segments are TRBV21-1 and TRBJ2-3; the D segment call TRBD1 is taken from the table without a DNA check. TRBV21-1 is flagged as a pseudogene. This TCR derives from a woman under 30 in good health. CDR3 reads: CASSKEEGRTDTQYF. The nucleotides read TGTGCCAGCAGCAAAGAAGAGGGGAGAACCGATACGCAGTATTTT.